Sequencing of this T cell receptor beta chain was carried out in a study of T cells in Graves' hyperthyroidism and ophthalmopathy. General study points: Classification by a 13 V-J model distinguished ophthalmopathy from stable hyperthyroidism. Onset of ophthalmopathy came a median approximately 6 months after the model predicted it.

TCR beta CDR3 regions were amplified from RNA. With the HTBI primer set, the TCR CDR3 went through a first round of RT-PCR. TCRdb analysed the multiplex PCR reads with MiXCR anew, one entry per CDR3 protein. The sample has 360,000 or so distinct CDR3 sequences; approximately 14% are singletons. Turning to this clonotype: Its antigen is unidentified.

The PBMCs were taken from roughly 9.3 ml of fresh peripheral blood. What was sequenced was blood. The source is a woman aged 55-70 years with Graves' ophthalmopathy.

The CDR3 DNA reads TGCAGCGTGGGTACTGAAGCTTTCTTT. Protein product: CSVGTEAFF. V usage is TRBV29-1 and J usage is TRBJ1-1, with unresolved D. The germline V and J ends were trimmed by 6 bases and 5 bases, with 4 bases remaining between them. This CDR3 has 9 amino acids. Germline V gene lookup returns CDR1 SQVTM and CDR2 ANQGSEA. Full variable domain (outside the CDR3, taken from reference TRBV29-1 and TRBJ1-1): SAVISQKPSRDICQRGTSLTIQCQVDSQVTMMFWYRQQPGQSLTLIATANQGSEATYESGFVIDKFPISRPNLTFSTLTVSNMSPEDSSIYLCSVGTEAFFGQGTRLTVV.